Detailed here is one T cell receptor (beta chain). Its antigen is not identified. The sample is drawn from a study of cytomegalovirus exposure and HLA in healthy donors. 13 Jbeta primers and 60 Vbeta primers were used for the PCR. TCRdb's copy holds only in-frame clones and misses some; the assay was immunoSEQ multiplex PCR. The sample carries around 180,000 clones, around 85% recorded once. Study-level findings and limits: TCR sequences were mostly rare, though some public TCRs occurred in many donors.

This sequence originates from a boy aged 2 to 9 in good health and CMV-seronegative. Sequencing was performed on PBMCs.

In DNA, the CDR3 is TGCGCCAGCAGCTGGGGCGGGGGGCCGAATCAGCCCCAGCATTTT. As protein: CASSWGGGPNQPQHF. This chain joins TRBV5-1 and TRBJ1-5; D possibly corresponds to TRBD1 (6 bases). CDR3 length: 15 amino acids. CDR1 and CDR2 (germline): SGHRS, YFSETQ. Deletions cut 3 bases from V and 4 bases from J, with 14 bases between.